This passage covers 23 T cell receptor beta chains from one sample sequenced in a study of blood T cells in healthy people across ages. Using a J-beta primer mix together with a sample-barcoded 5' primer, a second PCR was run for about 6 to 11 cycles. TCRdb re-called the 5' RACE reads through MiXCR, storing one row per CDR3 protein. The data contain fewer than 900,000 distinct CDR3 sequences, roughly 50% of them seen just once; the ten biggest clones take up about a third. The sequenced sample was blood. Every receptor here comes from an older woman in good health.

This chain links TRBV3-1 with TRBJ2-5; D is unresolved. From germline, CDR1 is LGHDT and CDR2 YNNKEL (reference sequence). The V end lost 1 base, the J end lost 5 bases, and 11 bases lay between the germline ends. This CDR3 has 14 amino acids. CDR3 residues: CASSQGGWVETQYF. Here the CDR3 DNA reads TGTGCCAGCAGCCAAGGCGGATGGGTTGAGACCCAGTACTTC.

The chain has TRBV29-1 and TRBJ2-5; a possible D gene is TRBD1 (6 bases). V dropped 4 bases and J dropped 5 bases, with 14 bases sitting between them. Germline values: CDR1 SQVTM, CDR2 ANQGSEA. CDR3 length equals 13 residues. The CDR3, as DNA: TGCAGCGTTGGGCTGGGACAAGGCGAGACCCAGTACTTC. Its protein product is CSVGLGQGETQYF.

There are a few counts of this clonotype. CDR3 amino acids: CASSADSLSYEQYF. The CDR3 coding sequence is TGTGCCAGCAGTGCAGACAGCTTGTCCTACGAGCAGTACTTC. The chain carries TRBV28 and TRBJ2-7; D perhaps matches TRBD1 (5 bases). Germline CDR1 MDHEN, CDR2 SYDVKM. The V gene lost 5 bases and the J gene lost 1 base, with 12 bases spanning the gap. CDR3 length: 14 residues.

This clonotype turned up a few times. The DNA is omitted, as the CDR3 cannot be located on it reliably, and the CDR3 follows TCRdb's listing. J is TRBJ1-2 and V is TRBV21-1; the table's D call, TRBD1, was not checked against the DNA. TRBV21-1 is flagged as a pseudogene. The length of the CDR3 is 22 amino acids, counting both ends. CDR3 amino acids: CASSKGPGQGTVAGGTNYGYTF.

This clonotype has just a few counts. The chain is built from TRBV29-1 and TRBJ2-1, with D hard to call. CDR1 and CDR2 (germline): SQVTM, ANQGSEA. The CDR3 covers 10 residues. The CDR3 spells CSGGRDEQFF. The CDR3 coding sequence is TGCAGTGGCGGCCGGGATGAGCAGTTCTTC.

To note about this clonotype: A clone one base away is much larger, so this may be a read error. The chain recombines TRBV2 with TRBJ1-4, with unresolved D. Germline CDR1 SNHLY, CDR2 FYNNEI. This CDR3 region has 15 residues. V was trimmed by 6 bases and J by 0 bases, leaving 11 bases between them. The CDR3 region is CASRATTATNEKLFF. The DNA of the CDR3 is TGTGCCAGCAGGGCCACTACCGCAACTAATGAAAAACTGTTTTTT.

The V and J genes are TRBV5-1 and TRBJ2-5; possibly TRBD1 for D (5 bases). This CDR3 is 15 amino acids long. V gave up 0 bases and J gave up 1 base, with 10 bases separating them. Germline CDR1 SGHRS, CDR2 YFSETQ. In DNA form, the CDR3 reads TGCGCCAGCAGCTTGGGTGGACAACGCCAAGAGACCCAGTACTTC. Its translation is CASSLGGQRQETQYF.

The V call is TRBV20-1, the J call TRBJ1-1; TRBD1 matches at 10 bases. Germline V gene data show CDR1 as DFQATT and CDR2 as SNEGSKA (reference sequence). The V segment lost 4 bases and the J segment 5 bases; nucleotides outside the gene matches: 13. The CDR3 runs 16 residues. The CDR3 DNA reads as TGCAGTGCTACCGGGACAGGGGAAATCTGGGGTACTGAAGCTTTCTTT. Its protein is CSATGTGEIWGTEAFF.

The table lists this clonotype with a few counts. The chain employs TRBV3-1 and TRBJ2-7, with 11 nucleotides matching TRBD2. From germline, CDR1 is LGHDT and CDR2 YNNKEL (reference sequence). Trimming took 1 base from V and 0 from J; bases not matched to a gene: 2. The CDR3 contains 16 residues. CDR3 in DNA: TGTGCCAGCAGCCAAGGGACTAGCGGGCCCTCCTACGAGCAGTACTTC. This sequence encodes CASSQGTSGPSYEQYF.

This clonotype was picked up one time. The gene calls are TRBV20-1 and TRBJ2-3, with D maybe TRBD1 (5 bases). This CDR3 region has 14 residues. V was clipped by 3 bases and J by 1 base, with 11 bases between them. Per germline, CDR1 DFQATT and CDR2 SNEGSKA (reference sequence). CDR3 sequence reads: CSASHGRGTDTQYF. The CDR3 region has the DNA TGCAGTGCTAGTCACGGCAGGGGCACAGATACGCAGTATTTT.

Remarks on this clonotype: This may stem from a read error, because a much larger clone lies one nucleotide away. The chain recombines TRBV7-2 with TRBJ1-1, with a possible D match to TRBD1 (6 bases). The CDR3 loop spans 14 amino acids. Germline values: CDR1 SGHTA, CDR2 FQGNSA. CDR3 loop: CASNLAGAASVAFF. As DNA, the CDR3 is TGTGCCAGCAACTTAGCAGGGGCCGCCTCAGTTGCTTTCTTT.

This clonotype was found a few times. The V call is TRBV5-4, the J call TRBJ2-2; D may be TRBD2 (5 bases). The CDR3 is 14 amino acids. Germline V gene lookup returns CDR1 SGHNT and CDR2 YYREEE (reference sequence). With 4 bases removed from V and 6 bases from J, the gap between germline ends came to 13 bases. CDR3 sequence: CASSGGVAAGELFF. Written as DNA, the CDR3 is TGTGCCAGCAGCGGAGGTGTCGCGGCCGGGGAGCTGTTTTTT. The whole variable domain, filled in from reference TRBV5-4 and TRBJ2-2, reads ETGVTQSPTHLIKTRGQQVTLRCSSQSGHNTVSWYQQALGQGPQFIFQYYREEENGRGNFPPRFSGLQFPNYSSELNVNALELDDSALYLCASSGGVAAGELFFGEGSRLTVL.

The genes are TRBV14 and TRBJ2-7, with D perhaps matching TRBD2 (7 bases). TRBJ2-5 explains the end of the DNA better; the J call may be wrong. The CDR3 has 15 residues. Germline V gene sequence: CDR1 SGHDN, CDR2 FVKESK. CDR3: CASSQAIGGAETQYF. The CDR3 coding sequence is TGTGCCAGCAGCCAAGCAATAGGGGGGGCGGAGACCCAGTACTTC.

The chain carries TRBV14 and TRBJ1-6, with D possibly being TRBD1 (6 bases). V was clipped by 1 base and J by 8 bases, with 9 bases between them. This CDR3 region has 14 residues. Germline-derived CDR1 and CDR2 are SGHDN and FVKESK. DNA for the CDR3: TGTGCCAGCAGCCAAGGACAGGCCTATTCACCCCTCCACTTT. Protein product: CASSQGQAYSPLHF. The complete variable domain, with remaining parts taken from reference TRBV14 and TRBJ1-6, reads EAGVTQFPSHSVIEKGQTVTLRCDPISGHDNLYWYRRVMGKEIKFLLHFVKESKQDESGMPNNRFLAERTGGTYSTLKVQPAELEDSGVYFCASSQGQAYSPLHFGNGTRLTVT.

The table lists this clonotype with a few counts. The genes are TRBV20-1 and TRBJ2-7, with 9 bases lining up with TRBD1. With V trimmed by 8 bases and J by 1 base, 12 bases remained unmatched. Germline CDR1 and CDR2: DFQATT and SNEGSKA (reference sequence). This CDR3 is 15 amino acids long. Written as DNA, the CDR3 is TGCAGTCCCACAGCCGGGACAGGGTATTCCTACGAGCAGTACTTC. Its protein product is CSPTAGTGYSYEQYF.

The chain carries TRBV15 and TRBJ2-1, with TRBD2 identical over 9 bases. The CDR3 sequence is 16 residues long. The V gene end was trimmed by 3 bases and the J gene end by 0 bases; junction bases not matched to a gene: 3. CDR1 is LNHNV, CDR2 YYDKDF, per germline (reference sequence). This CDR3 is CATSSRSGSSYNEQFF. The CDR3 nucleotides read TGTGCCACCAGCAGCCGTAGCGGGAGCTCCTACAATGAGCAGTTCTTC.

The rearrangement joins TRBV24-1 to TRBJ2-5, with D possibly being TRBD2 (7 bases). CDR1 and CDR2 (germline): KGHDR, SFDVKD. V lost 0 bases to trimming and J lost 5 bases, with 15 bases between them. This CDR3 comprises 16 residues. CDR3 DNA: TGTGCCACCAGTGATTTGAGTACGGGGGGCGCGGAGACCCAGTACTTC. This gives the protein CATSDLSTGGAETQYF.

This chain connects TRBV20-1 to TRBJ1-6; D is ambiguous. This CDR3 region has 13 residues. Trimming stripped 3 bases from V and 8 bases from J, with 11 bases between. Germline V CDR1 and CDR2: DFQATT, SNEGSKA (reference sequence). Here the CDR3 DNA reads TGCAGTGCTAGTGTGGACGGAGATTCACCCCTCCACTTT. It translates to CSASVDGDSPLHF.

This clonotype was counted only a few times. The chain recombines TRBV20-1 with TRBJ2-5; tentative D call: TRBD1 (5 bases). The tail of the sequence fits TRBJ2-7 better, so the J call may be wrong. This CDR3 has 15 amino acids. Per germline, CDR1 DFQATT and CDR2 SNEGSKA (reference sequence). For the CDR3, the DNA is TGCAGTGCTAGAGATACGCGGTGGCAGGGAAACGAGCAGTACTTC. This sequence encodes CSARDTRWQGNEQYF.

The chain combines TRBV7-9 with TRBJ1-2, with D tentatively TRBD1 (5 bases). This CDR3 is 16 amino acids long. Germline V CDR1 and CDR2: SEHNR, FQNEAQ (reference sequence). V shed 0 bases and J shed 0 bases, with 11 bases lying between them. The CDR3 coding sequence is TGTGCCAGCAGCTTAGCGGGAGGCAGGGCTAACTATGGCTACACCTTC. Residues: CASSLAGGRANYGYTF.

V and J are TRBV29-1 and TRBJ1-2, with TRBD1 as a possible D gene (6 bases). CDR1 SQVTM and CDR2 ANQGSEA come from the germline V gene. With 5 bases removed from V and 4 bases from J, the gap between germline ends came to 14 bases. This CDR3 spans 13 amino acids. The CDR3 reads CSVFQGTRYGYTF. CDR3 in DNA: TGCAGCGTTTTTCAGGGGACCCGCTATGGCTACACCTTC.

The chain combines TRBV5-6 with TRBJ2-7; the D gene is possibly TRBD2 (5 bases). The CDR3 loop spans 14 amino acids. The germline CDR1 and CDR2 sequences are SGHDT and YYEEEE. Trimming cost V 4 bases and J 6 bases, with 17 bases left between them. The CDR3 nucleotides read TGTGCCAGCAGCCACGCGCGGAGGCGGGCCGAGCAGTACTTC. It encodes CASSHARRRAEQYF.

V and J are TRBV7-2 and TRBJ2-4; possibly TRBD2 for D (6 bases). The tail of the sequence fits TRBJ2-7 better, so the J call may be wrong. There are 15 residues in the CDR3. Germline loops: CDR1 SGHTA, CDR2 FQGNSA. This CDR3 is CASSPFSRTIYEQYF. DNA of the CDR3: TGTGCCAGCAGCCCTTTTTCCAGGACTATTTACGAGCAGTACTTC.